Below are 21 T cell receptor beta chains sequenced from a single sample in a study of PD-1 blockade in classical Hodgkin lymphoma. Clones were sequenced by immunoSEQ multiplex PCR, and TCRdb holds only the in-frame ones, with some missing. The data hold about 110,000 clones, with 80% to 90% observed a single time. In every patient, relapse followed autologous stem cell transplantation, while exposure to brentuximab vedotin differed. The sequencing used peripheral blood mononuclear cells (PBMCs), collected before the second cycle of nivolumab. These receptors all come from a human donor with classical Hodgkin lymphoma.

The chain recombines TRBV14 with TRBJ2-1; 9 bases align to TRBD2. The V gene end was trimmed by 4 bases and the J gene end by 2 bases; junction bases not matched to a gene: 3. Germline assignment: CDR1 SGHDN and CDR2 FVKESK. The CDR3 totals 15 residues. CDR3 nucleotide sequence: TGTGCCAGCAGCCTGACTAGCGGCGCCTACAATGAGCAGTTCTTC. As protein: CASSLTSGAYNEQFF.

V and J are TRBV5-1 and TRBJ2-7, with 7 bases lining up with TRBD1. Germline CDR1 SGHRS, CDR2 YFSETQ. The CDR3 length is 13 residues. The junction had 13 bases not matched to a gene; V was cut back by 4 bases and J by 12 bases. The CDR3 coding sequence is TGCGCCAGCAGCCAAATACACACAGGGGAACCGTACTTC. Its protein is CASSQIHTGEPYF.

CDR3 region: CASSHKDGSNSPLHF. The CDR3, as DNA: TGCGCCAGCAGCCATAAGGACGGAAGTAATTCACCCCTCCACTTT. The chain has TRBV4-1 and TRBJ1-6; unclear D gene. Trimming left V 3 bases short and J 6 bases short, with 12 bases between. The CDR3 consists of 15 residues. Germline values: CDR1 MGHRA, CDR2 YSYEKL.

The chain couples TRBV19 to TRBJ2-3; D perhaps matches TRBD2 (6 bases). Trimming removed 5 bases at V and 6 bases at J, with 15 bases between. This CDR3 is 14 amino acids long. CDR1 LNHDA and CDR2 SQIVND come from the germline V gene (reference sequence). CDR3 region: CASSLGGSADTQYF. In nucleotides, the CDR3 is TGTGCCAGTAGTCTCGGGGGAAGTGCGGATACGCAGTATTTT.

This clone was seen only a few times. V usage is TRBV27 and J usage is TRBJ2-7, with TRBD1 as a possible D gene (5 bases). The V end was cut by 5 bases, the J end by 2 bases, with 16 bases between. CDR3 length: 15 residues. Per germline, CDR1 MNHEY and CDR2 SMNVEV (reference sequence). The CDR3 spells CASSERQRATYEQYF. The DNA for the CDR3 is TGTGCCAGCAGTGAAAGACAGAGAGCTACCTACGAGCAGTACTTC.

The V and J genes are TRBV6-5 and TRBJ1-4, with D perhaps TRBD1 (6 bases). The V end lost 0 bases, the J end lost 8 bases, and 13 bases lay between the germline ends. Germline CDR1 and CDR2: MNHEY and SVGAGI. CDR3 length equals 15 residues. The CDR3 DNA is TGTGCCAGCAGTTACTCGACAGGAGGAGCGGAAAAACTGTTTTTT. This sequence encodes CASSYSTGGAEKLFF.

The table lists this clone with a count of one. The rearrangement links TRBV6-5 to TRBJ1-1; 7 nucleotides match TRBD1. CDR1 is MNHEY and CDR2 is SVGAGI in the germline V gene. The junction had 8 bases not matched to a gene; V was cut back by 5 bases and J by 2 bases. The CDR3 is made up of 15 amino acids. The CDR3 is CASSRFDRVNTEAFF. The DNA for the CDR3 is TGTGCCAGCAGTCGATTCGACAGGGTAAACACTGAAGCTTTCTTT.

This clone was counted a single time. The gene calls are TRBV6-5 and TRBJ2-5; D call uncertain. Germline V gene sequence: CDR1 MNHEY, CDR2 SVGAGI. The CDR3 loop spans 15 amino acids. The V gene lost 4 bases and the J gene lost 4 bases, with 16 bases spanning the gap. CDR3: CASSSQYGERETQYF. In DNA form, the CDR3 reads TGTGCCAGCAGTTCCCAGTATGGGGAACGAGAGACCCAGTACTTC.

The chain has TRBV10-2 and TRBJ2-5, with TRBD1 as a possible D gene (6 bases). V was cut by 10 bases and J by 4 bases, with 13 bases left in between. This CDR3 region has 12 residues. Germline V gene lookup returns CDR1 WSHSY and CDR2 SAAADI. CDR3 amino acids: CATTKGGETQYF. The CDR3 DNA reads TGCGCCACCACAAAAGGGGGAGAGACCCAGTACTTC.

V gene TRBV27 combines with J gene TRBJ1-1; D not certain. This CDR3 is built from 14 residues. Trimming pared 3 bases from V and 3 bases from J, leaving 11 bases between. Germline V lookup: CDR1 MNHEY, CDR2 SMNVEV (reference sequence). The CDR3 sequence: CASSFVMGYTEAFF. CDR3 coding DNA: TGTGCCAGCAGTTTTGTCATGGGGTACACTGAAGCTTTCTTT.

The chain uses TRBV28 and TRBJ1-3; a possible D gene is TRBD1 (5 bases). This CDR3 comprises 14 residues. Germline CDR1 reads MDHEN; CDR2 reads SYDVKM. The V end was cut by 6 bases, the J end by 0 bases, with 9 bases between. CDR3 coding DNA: TGTGCCAGCAGGGGGCAGGGCTCTGGAAACACCATATATTTT. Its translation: CASRGQGSGNTIYF.

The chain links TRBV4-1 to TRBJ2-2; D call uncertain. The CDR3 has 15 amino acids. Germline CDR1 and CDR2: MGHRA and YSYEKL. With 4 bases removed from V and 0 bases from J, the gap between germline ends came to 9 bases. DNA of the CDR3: TGCGCCAGCAGCCCCGTCCCAGCGAACACCGGGGAGCTGTTTTTT. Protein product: CASSPVPANTGELFF.

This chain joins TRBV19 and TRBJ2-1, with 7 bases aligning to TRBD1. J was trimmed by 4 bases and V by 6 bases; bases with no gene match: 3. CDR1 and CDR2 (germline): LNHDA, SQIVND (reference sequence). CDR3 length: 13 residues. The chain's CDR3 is CASRRQGYNEQFF. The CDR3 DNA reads TGTGCCAGTAGGAGACAGGGATACAATGAGCAGTTCTTC.

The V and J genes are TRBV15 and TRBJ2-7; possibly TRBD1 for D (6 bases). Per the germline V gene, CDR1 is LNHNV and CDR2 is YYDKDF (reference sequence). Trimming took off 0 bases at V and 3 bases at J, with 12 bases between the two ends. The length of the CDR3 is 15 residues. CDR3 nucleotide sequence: TGTGCCACCAGCAGAGAGGGCAGGGGATACTACGAGCAGTACTTC. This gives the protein CATSREGRGYYEQYF.

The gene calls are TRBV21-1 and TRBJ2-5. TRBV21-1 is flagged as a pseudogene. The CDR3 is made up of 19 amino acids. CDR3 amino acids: CASSKNSPRRRTSQETQYF. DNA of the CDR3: TGTGCCAGCAGCAAAAATAGCCCCAGGAGGAGGACATCACAAGAGACCCAGTACTTC.

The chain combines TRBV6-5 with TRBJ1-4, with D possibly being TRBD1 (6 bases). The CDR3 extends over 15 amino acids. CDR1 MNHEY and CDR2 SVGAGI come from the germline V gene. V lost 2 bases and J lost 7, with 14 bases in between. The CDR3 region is CASSYQGQGSEKLFF. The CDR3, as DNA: TGTGCCAGCAGTTACCAAGGGCAGGGGAGTGAAAAACTGTTTTTT.

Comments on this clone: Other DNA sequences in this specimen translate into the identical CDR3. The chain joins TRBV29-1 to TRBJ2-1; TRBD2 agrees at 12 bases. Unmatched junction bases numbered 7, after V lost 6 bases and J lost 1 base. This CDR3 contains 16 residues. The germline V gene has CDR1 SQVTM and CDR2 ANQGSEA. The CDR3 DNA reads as TGCAGCGTAGACGGGCTAGCGGGAGGGTCCTACAATGAGCAGTTCTTC. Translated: CSVDGLAGGSYNEQFF.

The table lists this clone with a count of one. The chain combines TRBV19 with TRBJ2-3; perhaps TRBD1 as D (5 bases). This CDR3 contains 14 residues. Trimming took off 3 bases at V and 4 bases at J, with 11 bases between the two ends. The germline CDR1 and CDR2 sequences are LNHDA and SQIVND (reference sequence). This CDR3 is CASSIRVGADTQYF. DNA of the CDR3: TGTGCCAGTAGTATCCGTGTAGGGGCAGATACGCAGTATTTT. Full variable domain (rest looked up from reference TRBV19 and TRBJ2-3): DGGITQSPKYLFRKEGQNVTLSCEQNLNHDAMYWYRQDPGQGLRLIYYSQIVNDFQKGDIAEGYSVSREKKESFPLTVTSAQKNPTAFYLCASSIRVGADTQYFGPGTRLTVL.

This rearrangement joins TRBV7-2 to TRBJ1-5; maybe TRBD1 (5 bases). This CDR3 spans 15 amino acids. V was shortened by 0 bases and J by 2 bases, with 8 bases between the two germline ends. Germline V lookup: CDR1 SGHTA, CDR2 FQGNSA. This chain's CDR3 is CASSLAQGGNQPQHF. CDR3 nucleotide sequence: TGTGCCAGCAGCTTAGCTCAGGGTGGCAATCAGCCCCAGCATTTT. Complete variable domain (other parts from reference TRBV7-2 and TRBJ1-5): GAGVSQSPSNKVTEKGKDVELRCDPISGHTALYWYRQSLGQGLEFLIYFQGNSAPDKSGLPSDRFSAERTGGSVSTLTIQRTQQEDSAVYLCASSLAQGGNQPQHFGDGTRLSIL.

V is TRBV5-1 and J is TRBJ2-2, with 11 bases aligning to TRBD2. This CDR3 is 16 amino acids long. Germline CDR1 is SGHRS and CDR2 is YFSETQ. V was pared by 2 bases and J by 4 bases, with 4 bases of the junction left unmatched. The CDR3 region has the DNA TGCGCCAGCAGCTTAGATAGCGGGAGGGGCACCGGGGAGCTGTTTTTT. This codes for CASSLDSGRGTGELFF. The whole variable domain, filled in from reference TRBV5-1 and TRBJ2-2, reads KAGVTQTPRYLIKTRGQQVTLSCSPISGHRSVSWYQQTPGQGLQFLFEYFSETQRNKGNFPGRFSGRQFSNSRSEMNVSTLELGDSALYLCASSLDSGRGTGELFFGEGSRLTVL.

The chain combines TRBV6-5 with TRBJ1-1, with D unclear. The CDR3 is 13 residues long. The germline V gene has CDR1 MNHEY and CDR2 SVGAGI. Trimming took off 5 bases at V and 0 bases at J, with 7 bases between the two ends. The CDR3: CASSRTMNTEAFF. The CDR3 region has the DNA TGTGCCAGCAGTCGGACGATGAACACTGAAGCTTTCTTT.